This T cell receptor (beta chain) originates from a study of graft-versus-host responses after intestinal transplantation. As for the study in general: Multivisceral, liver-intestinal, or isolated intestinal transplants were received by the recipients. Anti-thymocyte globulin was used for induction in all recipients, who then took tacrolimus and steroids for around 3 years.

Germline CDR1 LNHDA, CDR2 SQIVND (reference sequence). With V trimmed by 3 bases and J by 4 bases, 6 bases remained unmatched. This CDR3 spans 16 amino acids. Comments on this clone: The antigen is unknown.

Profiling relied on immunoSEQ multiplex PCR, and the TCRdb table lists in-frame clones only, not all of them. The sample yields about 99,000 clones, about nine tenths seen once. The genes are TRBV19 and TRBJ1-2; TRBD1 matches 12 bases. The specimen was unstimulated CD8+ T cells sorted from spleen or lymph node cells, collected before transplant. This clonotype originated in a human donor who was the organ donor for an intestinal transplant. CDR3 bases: TGTGCCAGTAGTATCCCCGGGACAGGGGGCATCTATGGCTACACCTTC. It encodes CASSIPGTGGIYGYTF.